This T cell receptor (beta chain) was recovered during a study of T cells in Graves' hyperthyroidism and ophthalmopathy. The CDR3 extends over 13 amino acids. Germline loops: CDR1 DFQATT, CDR2 SNEGSKA (reference sequence). This clonotype turned up a few times. Mismatch with germline at one junction end may stem from a read error. What was amplified from RNA transcripts were TCR beta CDR3 regions. HTBI primers were used for first-round RT-PCR of the TCR CDR3. TCRdb used MiXCR to reprocess the multiplex PCR reads, holding one entry per CDR3 protein. The table has 300,000 to 350,000 distinct CDR3 sequences, more than 11% seen once. Absence of ophthalmopathy progression within 18 months defined stable Graves' hyperthyroidism.

The clonotype originates from a woman aged 30 to 39 with Graves' hyperthyroidism. The sequenced material came from blood. The V and J genes are TRBV20-1 and TRBJ2-7; D uncertain. The CDR3 DNA reads as TGCAGTGCTAGAGGTGACCGCTCCAACGAGCAGTACTTC. It translates to CSARGDRSNEQYF.